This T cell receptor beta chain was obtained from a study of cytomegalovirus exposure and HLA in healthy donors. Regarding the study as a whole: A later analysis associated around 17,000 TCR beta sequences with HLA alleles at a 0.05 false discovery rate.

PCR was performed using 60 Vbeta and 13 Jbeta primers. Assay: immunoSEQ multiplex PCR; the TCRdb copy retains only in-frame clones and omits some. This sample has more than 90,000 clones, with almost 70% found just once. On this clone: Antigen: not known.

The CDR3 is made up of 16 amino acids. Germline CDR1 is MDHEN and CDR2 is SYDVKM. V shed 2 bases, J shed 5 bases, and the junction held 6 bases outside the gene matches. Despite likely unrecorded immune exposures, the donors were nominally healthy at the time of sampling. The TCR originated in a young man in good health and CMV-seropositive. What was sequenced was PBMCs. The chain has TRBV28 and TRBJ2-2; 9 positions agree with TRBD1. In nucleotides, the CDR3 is TGTGCCAGCAGTTTAGTGACAGGGGGAGGGACCGGGGAGCTGTTTTTT. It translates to CASSLVTGGGTGELFF.